The sample holds many counts of the clone carrying this T cell receptor (beta chain). The entry originates in a study of neurological immune-mediated disorders. TCRdb re-called the 5' RACE reads through MiXCR, storing one row per CDR3 protein. The table includes tens of thousands of distinct CDR3 sequences, about a tenth detected once. Material: PBMCs. This TCR derives from a woman under 40 with HTLV-1-associated myelopathy (HAM/TSP).

The CDR3, as DNA: TGTGCCAGCCGGGGAGGCGAGCGAGGCTATGGCTACACCTTC. This codes for CASRGGERGYGYTF. The chain couples TRBV5-6 to TRBJ1-2; D is ambiguous. CDR3 length equals 14 residues. V was clipped by 7 bases and J by 4 bases, with 17 bases between them. Germline lookup yields CDR1 SGHDT and CDR2 YYEEEE.